This T cell receptor (beta chain) was found in a study of control samples from healthy donors and cancer patients. CDR3 length equals 13 residues. Between the trimmed V and J ends, which lost 9 bases and 2 bases, there was a span of 13 bases. Per germline, CDR1 KGHDR and CDR2 SFDVKD. TCRdb's table, derived via immunoSEQ multiplex PCR, lists solely in-frame clones and lacks some. The sample shows approximately 150,000 clones, 90% to 95% of them seen only once. Source material: blood. The clonotype comes from a woman between 25 and 40 years old in good health. The genes are TRBV24-1 and TRBJ2-7; D not certain. The CDR3 nucleotides read TGTGCCACCGGCGACGGCAGGACCTACGAGCAGTACTTC. This codes for CATGDGRTYEQYF.